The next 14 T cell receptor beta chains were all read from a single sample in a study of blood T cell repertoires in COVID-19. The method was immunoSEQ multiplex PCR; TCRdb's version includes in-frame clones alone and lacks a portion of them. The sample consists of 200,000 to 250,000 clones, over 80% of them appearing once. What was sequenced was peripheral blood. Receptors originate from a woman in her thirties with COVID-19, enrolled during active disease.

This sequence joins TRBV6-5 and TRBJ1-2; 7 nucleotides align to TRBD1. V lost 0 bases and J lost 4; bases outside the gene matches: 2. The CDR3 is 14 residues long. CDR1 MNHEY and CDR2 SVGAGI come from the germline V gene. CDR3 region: CASSYSEGAYGYTF. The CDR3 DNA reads TGTGCCAGCAGTTACTCTGAGGGGGCCTATGGCTACACCTTC.

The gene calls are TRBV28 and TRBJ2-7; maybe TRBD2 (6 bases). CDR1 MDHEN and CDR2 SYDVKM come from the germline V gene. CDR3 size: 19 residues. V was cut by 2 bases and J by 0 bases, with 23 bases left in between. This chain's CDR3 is CASSLTSRETRGFSYEQYF. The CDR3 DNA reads TGTGCCAGCAGTTTAACATCGAGGGAGACTAGAGGCTTCTCCTACGAGCAGTACTTC.

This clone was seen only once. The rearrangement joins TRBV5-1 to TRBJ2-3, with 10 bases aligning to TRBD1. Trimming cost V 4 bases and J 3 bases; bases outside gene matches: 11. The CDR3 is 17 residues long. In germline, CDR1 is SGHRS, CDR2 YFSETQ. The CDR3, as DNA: TGCGCCAGCAGCCCCCGAAGCGCGGGACAGGGGACAGATACGCAGTATTTT. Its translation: CASSPRSAGQGTDTQYF.

The CDR3: CASSSRTSGREINEQFF. In DNA, the CDR3 is TGTGCCAGTAGTAGCCGGACTAGCGGGAGGGAAATCAATGAGCAGTTCTTC. The V and J genes are TRBV19 and TRBJ2-1, with 15 bases identical to TRBD2. V trimming: 4 bases; J trimming: 6 bases; junction bases outside the gene matches: 7. Germline assignment: CDR1 LNHDA and CDR2 SQIVND (reference sequence). The CDR3 sequence is 17 residues long.

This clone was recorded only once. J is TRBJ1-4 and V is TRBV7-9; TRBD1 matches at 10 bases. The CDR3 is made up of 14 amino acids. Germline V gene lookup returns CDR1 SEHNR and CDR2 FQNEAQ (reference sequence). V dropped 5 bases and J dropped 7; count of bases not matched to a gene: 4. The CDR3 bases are TGTGCCAGCAGCCAAGGGGACAGGGGTGAAAAACTGTTTTTT. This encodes CASSQGDRGEKLFF.

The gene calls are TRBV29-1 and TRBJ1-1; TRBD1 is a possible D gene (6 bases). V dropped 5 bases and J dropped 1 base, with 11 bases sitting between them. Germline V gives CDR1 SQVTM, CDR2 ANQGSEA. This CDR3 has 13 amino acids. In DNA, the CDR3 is TGCAGCGTTATACAGGGACCGAACACTGAAGCTTTCTTT. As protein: CSVIQGPNTEAFF.

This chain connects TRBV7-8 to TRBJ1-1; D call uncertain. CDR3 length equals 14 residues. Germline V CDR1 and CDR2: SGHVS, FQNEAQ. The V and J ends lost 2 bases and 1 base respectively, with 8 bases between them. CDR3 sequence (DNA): TGTGCCAGCAGCTTAATGGCAGAGAACACTGAAGCTTTCTTT. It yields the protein CASSLMAENTEAFF.

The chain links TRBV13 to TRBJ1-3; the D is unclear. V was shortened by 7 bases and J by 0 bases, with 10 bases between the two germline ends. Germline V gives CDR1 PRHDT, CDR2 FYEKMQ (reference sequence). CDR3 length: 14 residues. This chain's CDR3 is CASKTRGSGNTIYF. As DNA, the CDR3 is TGTGCCAGCAAAACCCGGGGCTCTGGAAACACCATATATTTT.

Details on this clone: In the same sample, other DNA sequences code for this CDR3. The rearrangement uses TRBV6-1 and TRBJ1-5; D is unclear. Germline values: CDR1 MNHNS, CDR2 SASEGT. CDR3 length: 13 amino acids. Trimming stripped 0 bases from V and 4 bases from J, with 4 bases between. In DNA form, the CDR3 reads TGTGCCAGCAGTGAAGCCCGGAATCAGCCCCAGCATTTT. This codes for CASSEARNQPQHF.

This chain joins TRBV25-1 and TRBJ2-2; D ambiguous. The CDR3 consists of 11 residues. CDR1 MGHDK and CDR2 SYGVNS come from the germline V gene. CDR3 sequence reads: CATRFTGELFF. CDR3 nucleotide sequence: TGTGCGACAAGGTTTACCGGGGAGCTGTTTTTT.

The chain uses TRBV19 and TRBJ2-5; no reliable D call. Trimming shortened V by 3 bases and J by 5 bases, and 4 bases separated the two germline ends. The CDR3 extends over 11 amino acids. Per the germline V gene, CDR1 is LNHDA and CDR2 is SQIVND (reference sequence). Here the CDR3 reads CASSIQETQYF. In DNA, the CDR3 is TGTGCCAGTAGTATCCAGGAGACCCAGTACTTC.

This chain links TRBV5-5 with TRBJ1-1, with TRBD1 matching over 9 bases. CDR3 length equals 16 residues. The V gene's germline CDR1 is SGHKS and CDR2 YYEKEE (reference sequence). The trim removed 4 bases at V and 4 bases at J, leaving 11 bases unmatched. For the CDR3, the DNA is TGTGCCAGCAGCCCCAGGTCGGGACAGGGTGGCACTGAAGCTTTCTTT. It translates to CASSPRSGQGGTEAFF.

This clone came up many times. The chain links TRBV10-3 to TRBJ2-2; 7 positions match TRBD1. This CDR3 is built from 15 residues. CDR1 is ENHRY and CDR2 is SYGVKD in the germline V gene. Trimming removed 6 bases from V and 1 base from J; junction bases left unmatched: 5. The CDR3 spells CAIRGDRENTGELFF. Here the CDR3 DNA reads TGTGCCATCAGGGGTGACAGGGAGAACACCGGGGAGCTGTTTTTT.

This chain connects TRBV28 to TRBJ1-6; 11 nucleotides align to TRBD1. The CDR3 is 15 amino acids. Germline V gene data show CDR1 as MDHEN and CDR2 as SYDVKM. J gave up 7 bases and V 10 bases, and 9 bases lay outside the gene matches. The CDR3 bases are TGTGCCATTTCCCGGGACAGGGGGTCGAATTCACCCCTCCACTTT. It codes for CAISRDRGSNSPLHF.